A selection of T cell receptor beta chains follows, all from one sample in a study of CD8 T cells in ankylosing spondylitis. TCRdb redid the calling of the 5' RACE reads with MiXCR, one entry per CDR3 protein. The sample lists around 150,000 distinct CDR3 sequences; roughly 10% were seen once. Sequenced sample: blood, either unsorted or a sorted T cell fraction (not recorded which). These receptors all come from a male donor with ankylosing spondylitis or in good health (not recorded which). CDR3s include the opening cysteine and the closing phenylalanine or tryptophan. D genes are given only for firm matches. Some rows have no size entry. The others give once, few or many, or a class for an expanded clone.

many	TRBD2	TRBV5-1	TRBJ2-3	TGCGCCAGCAGCTGGGGACTAGCGGTCACAGATACGCAGTATTTT	CASSWGLAVTDTQYF
-	-	TRBV7-8	TRBJ2-3	TGTGCCAGCAGCTTAGAAGCTAGGAATCCGGATACGCAGTATTTT	CASSLEARNPDTQYF
many	TRBD2	TRBV7-9	TRBJ2-1	TGTGCCAGCAGACACGGGACTAGCGAGAGACTCGGGCACGAGCAGTTCTTC	CASRHGTSERLGHEQFF
-	-	TRBV1	TRBJ2-1	TGTGCCAGCAGCCAAGGACTAGCGGGGATTGAGCAGTTCTTC	CASSQGLAGIEQFF
few	-	TRBV7-9	TRBJ1-2	TGTGCCAGCAGCTTAGGTGTCAGCCACTATGGCTACACCTTC	CASSLGVSHYGYTF
few	-	TRBV7-6	TRBJ2-1	TGTGCCAGCAGCTTAGGCAAGGCAGGGGCCAATGAGCAGTTCTTC	CASSLGKAGANEQFF
many	TRBD2	TRBV10-1	TRBJ2-5	TGCGCCAGCATTACAACCGGGACTAGCGGCATACGGGCCAAAGAGACCCAGTACTTC	CASITTGTSGIRAKETQYF
few	TRBD2	TRBV4-3	TRBJ2-3	TGCGCCAGCAGCCAAACGCTAGCGGGGGGGAGCACAGATACGCAGTATTTT	CASSQTLAGGSTDTQYF
few	TRBD2	TRBV3-1	TRBJ2-5	TGTGCCAGCAGCCTGACTAGCGGGAAAGAGACCCAGTACTTC	CASSLTSGKETQYF
-	-	TRBV7-9	TRBJ1-6	TGTGCCAGCAGCCTCACGAGCTCCTATAATTCACCCCTCCACTTT	CASSLTSSYNSPLHF